The entry that follows covers one TCR beta chain sequence. Its specificity is not known. The data derive from a study of prognosis after radiotherapy for stage I lung cancer. The overall study: Roughly five patients had oligometastatic NSCLC after their primary tumor was surgically resected, and 14 to 15 patients had newly diagnosed primary stage I lung tumors.

Template was genomic DNA; TCR beta CDR3 amplified in two multiplex PCR rounds. The first round of PCR was done with primers that matched each TRBV and TRBJ gene. Each CDR3 protein gets one entry after TCRdb re-called the multiplex PCR reads with MiXCR. The repertoire holds about 19,000 distinct CDR3 sequences, with roughly 55% as singletons. This CDR3 region has 16 residues. Looked up from germline, CDR1 is MNHEY and CDR2 is SVGEGT. The V and J ends lost 8 bases and 4 bases, in that order; junction bases with no gene match: 14. Study-level points and caveats: In the expanded TCR clones, tumor specificity was not determined. Where distant metastases developed, patients had lower Shannon entropy after stereotactic body radiation therapy.

Sequences were derived from PBMCs, sampled before or after stereotactic body radiation therapy (not recorded which). The V and J genes are TRBV6-2 or TRBV6-3 and TRBJ1-5, with 7 bases lining up with TRBD1. The TCR comes from a donor at least 50 years old with non-small cell lung cancer. The CDR3 spells CASEVGQLCWNQPQHF. The CDR3 DNA reads TGTGCCAGCGAAGTGGGACAGCTCTGTTGGAATCAGCCCCAGCATTTT.